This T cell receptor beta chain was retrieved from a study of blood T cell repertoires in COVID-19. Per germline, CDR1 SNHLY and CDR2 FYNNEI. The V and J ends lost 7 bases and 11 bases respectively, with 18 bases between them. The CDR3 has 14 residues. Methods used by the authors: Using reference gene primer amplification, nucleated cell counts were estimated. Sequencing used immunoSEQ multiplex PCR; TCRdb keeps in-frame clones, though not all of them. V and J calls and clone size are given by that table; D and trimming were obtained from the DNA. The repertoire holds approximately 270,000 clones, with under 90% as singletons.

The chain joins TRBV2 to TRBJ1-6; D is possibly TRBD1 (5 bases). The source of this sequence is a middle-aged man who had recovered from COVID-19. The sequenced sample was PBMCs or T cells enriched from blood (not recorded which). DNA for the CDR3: TGTGCCAGCACGCGGGACGCGGTAGTTACACCCCTCCACTTT. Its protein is CASTRDAVVTPLHF.